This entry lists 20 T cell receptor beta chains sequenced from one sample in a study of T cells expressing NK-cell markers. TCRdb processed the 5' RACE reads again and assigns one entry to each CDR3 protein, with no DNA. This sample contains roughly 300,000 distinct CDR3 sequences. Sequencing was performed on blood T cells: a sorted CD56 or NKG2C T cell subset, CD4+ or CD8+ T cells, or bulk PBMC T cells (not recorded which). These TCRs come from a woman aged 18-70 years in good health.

This CDR3 reads CASSLWSPLAGGGEQFF. V is TRBV11-2 and J is TRBJ2-1; TCRdb outputs TRBD2, but without DNA this stays unchecked. The CDR3 length is 17 residues. Per germline, CDR1 SGHAT and CDR2 FQNNGV.

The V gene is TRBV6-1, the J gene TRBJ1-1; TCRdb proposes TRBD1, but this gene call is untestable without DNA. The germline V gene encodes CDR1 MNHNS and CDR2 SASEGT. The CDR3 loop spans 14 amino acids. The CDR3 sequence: CASGSQGKNTEAFF.

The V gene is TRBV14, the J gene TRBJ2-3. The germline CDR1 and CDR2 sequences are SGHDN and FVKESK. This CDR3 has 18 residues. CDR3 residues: CASSPKSWLTTATDTQYF.

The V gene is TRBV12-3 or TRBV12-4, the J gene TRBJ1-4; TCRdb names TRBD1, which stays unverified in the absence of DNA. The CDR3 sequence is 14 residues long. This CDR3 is CASSFQGQRGWLFF.

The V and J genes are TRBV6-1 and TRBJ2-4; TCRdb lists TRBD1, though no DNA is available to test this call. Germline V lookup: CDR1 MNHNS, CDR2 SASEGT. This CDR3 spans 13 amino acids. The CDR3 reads CASRPDRKNIQYF.

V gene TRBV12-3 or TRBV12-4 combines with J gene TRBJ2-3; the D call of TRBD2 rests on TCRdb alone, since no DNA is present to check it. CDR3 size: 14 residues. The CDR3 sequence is CASTPRLATDTQYF.

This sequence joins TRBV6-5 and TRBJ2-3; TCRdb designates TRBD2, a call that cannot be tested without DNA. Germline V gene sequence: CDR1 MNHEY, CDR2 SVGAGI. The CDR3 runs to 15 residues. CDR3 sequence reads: CASSYSSGARDTQYF.

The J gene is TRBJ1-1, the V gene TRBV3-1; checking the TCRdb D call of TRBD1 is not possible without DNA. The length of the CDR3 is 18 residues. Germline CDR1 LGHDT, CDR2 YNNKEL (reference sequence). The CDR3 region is CASSQADIYRGSRTEAFF.

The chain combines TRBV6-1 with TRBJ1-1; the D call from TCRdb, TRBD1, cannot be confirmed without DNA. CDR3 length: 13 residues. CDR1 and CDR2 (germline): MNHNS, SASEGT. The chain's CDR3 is CATRTGLNTEAFF.

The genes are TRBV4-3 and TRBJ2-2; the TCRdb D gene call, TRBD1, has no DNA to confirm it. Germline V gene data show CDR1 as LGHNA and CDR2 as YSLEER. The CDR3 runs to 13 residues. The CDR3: CASSLPQGGELFF.

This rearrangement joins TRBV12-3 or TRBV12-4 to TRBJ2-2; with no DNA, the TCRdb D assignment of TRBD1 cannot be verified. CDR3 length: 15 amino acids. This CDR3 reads CASSFQGGGTGELFF.

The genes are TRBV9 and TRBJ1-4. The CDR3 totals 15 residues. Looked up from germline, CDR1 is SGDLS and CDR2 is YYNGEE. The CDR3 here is CASSAHARTNEKLFF.

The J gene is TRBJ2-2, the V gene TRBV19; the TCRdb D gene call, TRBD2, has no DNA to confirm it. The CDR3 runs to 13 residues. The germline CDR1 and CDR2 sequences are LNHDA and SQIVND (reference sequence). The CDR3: CASMVISGGELFF.

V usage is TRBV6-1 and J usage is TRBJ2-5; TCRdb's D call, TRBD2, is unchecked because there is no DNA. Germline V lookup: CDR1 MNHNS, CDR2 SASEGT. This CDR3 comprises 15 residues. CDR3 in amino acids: CASRPGGSRGETQYF.

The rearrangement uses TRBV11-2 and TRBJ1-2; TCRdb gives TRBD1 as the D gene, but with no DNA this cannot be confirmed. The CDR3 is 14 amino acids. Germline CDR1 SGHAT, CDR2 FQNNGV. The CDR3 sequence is CASSSDRGRAGYTF.

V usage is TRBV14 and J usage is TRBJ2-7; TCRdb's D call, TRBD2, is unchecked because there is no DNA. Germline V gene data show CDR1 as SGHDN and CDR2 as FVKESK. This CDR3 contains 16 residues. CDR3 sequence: CASSPLAGKGSYEQYF.

The CDR3 protein is CAWSADLAPLLTQYF. The V gene is TRBV30, the J gene TRBJ2-5; TCRdb gives TRBD1 as the D gene, but with no DNA this cannot be confirmed. The V gene's germline CDR1 is GTSNPN and CDR2 SVGIG (reference sequence). CDR3 length: 15 residues.

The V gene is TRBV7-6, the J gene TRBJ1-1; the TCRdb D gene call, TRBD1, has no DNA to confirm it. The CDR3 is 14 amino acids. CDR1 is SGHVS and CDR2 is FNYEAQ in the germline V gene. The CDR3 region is CASSSWTENTEAFF. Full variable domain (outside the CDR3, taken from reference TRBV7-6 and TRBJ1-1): GAGVSQSPRYKVTKRGQDVALRCDPISGHVSLYWYRQALGQGPEFLTYFNYEAQQDKSGLPNDRFSAERPEGSISTLTIQRTEQRDSAMYRCASSSWTENTEAFFGQGTRLTVV.

The CDR3 loop is CSASRPGYGYTF. This chain links TRBV20-1 with TRBJ1-2. Germline V gene sequence: CDR1 DFQATT, CDR2 SNEGSKA (reference sequence). This CDR3 is 12 amino acids long.

This CDR3 is CASSEYQLRTSGIRGEQFF. V is TRBV25-1 and J is TRBJ2-1; the TCRdb D gene call, TRBD2, has no DNA to confirm it. The CDR3 loop spans 19 amino acids. Germline-derived CDR1 and CDR2 are MGHDK and SYGVNS. The whole variable domain, filled in from reference TRBV25-1 and TRBJ2-1, reads EADIYQTPRYLVIGTGKKITLECSQTMGHDKMYWYQQDPGMELHLIHYSYGVNSTEKGDLSSESTVSRIRTEHFPLTLESARPSHTSQYLCASSEYQLRTSGIRGEQFFGPGTRLTVL.